The source of this T cell receptor beta chain is a study of regulatory T cells in long-lasting Graves disease. Study-wide points: Newly diagnosed disease favored TRBV20-1 and TRBJ2-1 over persistent disease. Thyroid tissue went unexamined; only peripheral blood was analyzed.

At least ten counts were recorded for this clonotype. Its target is unknown. Germline loops: CDR1 MNHNS, CDR2 SASEGT. This CDR3 region has 19 residues. Trimming at V came to 7 bases and at J to 6 bases, leaving 22 bases not matched to a gene. Sample time point: newly diagnosed GD, antithyroid drugs for less than 3 months. The TCR library used RNA extracted from PBMCs. With EDTA tubes as the receptacles, approximately 10 milliliters of peripheral blood were drawn. Researchers made TCR beta libraries by using iRepertoire HTBI primers and running Arm-PCR on CDR3 regions. TCRdb passed the multiplex PCR reads through MiXCR, listing each CDR3 protein once. The sample carries about 540,000 distinct CDR3 sequences, around an eighth recorded once. Another study also made use of these data, one on T cells in Graves' hyperthyroidism and ophthalmopathy. From that study: HTBI primers were employed in a first-round RT-PCR of the TCR CDR3.

The chain is built from TRBV6-1 and TRBJ1-4, with 8 bases identical to TRBD1. The sample in question was peripheral blood mononuclear cells (PBMCs), obtained at new diagnosis, from a patient treated with antithyroid drugs. The origin of this receptor is a man younger than 45 with Graves disease. CDR3 nucleotides: TGTGCCAGCACCCGGGGAGTTGCTAAGACAGGGGTGGCGGATGAAAAACTGTTTTTT. Protein product: CASTRGVAKTGVADEKLFF.